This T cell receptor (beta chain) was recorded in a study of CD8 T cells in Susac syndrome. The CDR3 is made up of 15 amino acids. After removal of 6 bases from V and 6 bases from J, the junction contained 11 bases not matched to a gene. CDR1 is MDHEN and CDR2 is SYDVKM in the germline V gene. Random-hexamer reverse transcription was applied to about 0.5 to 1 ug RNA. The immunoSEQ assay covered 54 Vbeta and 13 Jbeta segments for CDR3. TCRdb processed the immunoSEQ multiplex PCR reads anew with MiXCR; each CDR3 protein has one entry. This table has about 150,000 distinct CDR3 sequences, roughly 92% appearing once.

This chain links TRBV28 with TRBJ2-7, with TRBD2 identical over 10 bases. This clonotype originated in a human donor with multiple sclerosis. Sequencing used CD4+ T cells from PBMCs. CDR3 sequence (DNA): TGTGCCAGCAGGCAAGGGTCTAGCGGGAGAGGCGAGCAGTACTTC. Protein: CASRQGSSGRGEQYF.